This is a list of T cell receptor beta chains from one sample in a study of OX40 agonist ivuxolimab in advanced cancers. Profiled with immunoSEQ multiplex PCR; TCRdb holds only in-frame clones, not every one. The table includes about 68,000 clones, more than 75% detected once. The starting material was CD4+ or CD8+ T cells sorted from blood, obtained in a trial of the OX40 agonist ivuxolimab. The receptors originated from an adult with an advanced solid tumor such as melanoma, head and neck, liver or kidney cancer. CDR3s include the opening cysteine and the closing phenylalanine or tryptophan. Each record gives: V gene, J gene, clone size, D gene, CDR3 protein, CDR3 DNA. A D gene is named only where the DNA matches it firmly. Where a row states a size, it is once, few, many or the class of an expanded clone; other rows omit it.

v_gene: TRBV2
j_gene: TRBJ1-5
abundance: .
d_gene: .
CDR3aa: CASSLSQPQHF
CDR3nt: TGTGCCAGCAGTCTATCTCAGCCCCAGCATTTT

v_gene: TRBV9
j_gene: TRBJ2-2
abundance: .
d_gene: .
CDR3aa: CASSVSTGRRTGELFF
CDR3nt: TGTGCCAGCAGCGTCTCAACGGGGCGGAGAACCGGGGAGCTGTTTTTT

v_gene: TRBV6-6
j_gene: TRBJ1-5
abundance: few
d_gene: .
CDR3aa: CASRGDLQGQKPQHF
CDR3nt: TGTGCCAGCAGAGGAGACCTACAGGGTCAGAAGCCCCAGCATTTT

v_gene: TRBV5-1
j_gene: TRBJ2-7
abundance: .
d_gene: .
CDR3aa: CASSWRGTSYEQYF
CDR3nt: TGCGCCAGCAGCTGGAGGGGAACCTCCTACGAGCAGTACTTC

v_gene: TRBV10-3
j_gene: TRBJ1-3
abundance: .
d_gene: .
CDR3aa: CAISPGNTIYF
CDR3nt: TGTGCCATCAGCCCTGGAAACACCATATATTTT

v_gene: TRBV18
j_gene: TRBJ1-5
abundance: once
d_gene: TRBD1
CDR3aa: CASSPRDRNQPQHF
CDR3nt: TGTGCCAGCTCACCAAGGGACAGAAATCAGCCCCAGCATTTT

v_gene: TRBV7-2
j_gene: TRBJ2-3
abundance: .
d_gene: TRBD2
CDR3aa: CASSPGGLSTDTQYF
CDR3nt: TGTGCCAGCAGCCCGGGGGGTTTGAGCACAGATACGCAGTATTTT

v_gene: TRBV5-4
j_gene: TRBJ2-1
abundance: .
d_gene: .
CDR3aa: CASSLVENEQFF
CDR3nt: TGTGCCAGCAGCTTGGTAGAGAATGAGCAGTTCTTC

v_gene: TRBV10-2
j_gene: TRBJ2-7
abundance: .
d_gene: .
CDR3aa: CASSQGGNNEQYF
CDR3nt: TGCGCCAGCAGTCAGGGCGGGAACAACGAGCAGTACTTC

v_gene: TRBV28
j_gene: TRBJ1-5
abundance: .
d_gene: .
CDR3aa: CASSVGIGNQPQHF
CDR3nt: TGTGCCAGCAGTGTAGGGATCGGCAATCAGCCCCAGCATTTT

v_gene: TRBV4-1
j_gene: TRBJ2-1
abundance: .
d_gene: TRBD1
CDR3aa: CASSQGQGVGEQFF
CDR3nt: TGCGCCAGCAGCCAAGGGCAGGGGGTGGGTGAGCAGTTCTTC

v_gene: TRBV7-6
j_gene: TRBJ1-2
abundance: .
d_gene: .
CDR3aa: CASSPQGNYGYTF
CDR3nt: TGTGCCAGCAGCCCTCAGGGAAACTATGGCTACACCTTC